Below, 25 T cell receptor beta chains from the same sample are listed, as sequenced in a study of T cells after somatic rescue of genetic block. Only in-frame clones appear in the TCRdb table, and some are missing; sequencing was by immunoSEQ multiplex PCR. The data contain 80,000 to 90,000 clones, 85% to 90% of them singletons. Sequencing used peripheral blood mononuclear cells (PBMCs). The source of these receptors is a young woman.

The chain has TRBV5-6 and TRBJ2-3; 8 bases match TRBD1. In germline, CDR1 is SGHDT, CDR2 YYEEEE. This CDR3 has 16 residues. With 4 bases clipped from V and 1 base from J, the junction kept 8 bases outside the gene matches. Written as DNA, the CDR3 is TGTGCCAGCAGCCGTAAGACAGGGGCCCGCACAGATACGCAGTATTTT. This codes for CASSRKTGARTDTQYF.

The CDR3 coding sequence is TGTGCCAGCAGCCAGGGACAGGGATATGAGCAGTTCTTC. Its protein product is CASSQGQGYEQFF. The chain couples TRBV9 to TRBJ2-1; 9 bases are a match to TRBD1. The CDR3 sequence is 13 residues long. CDR1 SGDLS and CDR2 YYNGEE come from the germline V gene. The V and J ends lost 4 bases and 8 bases, in that order; junction bases with no gene match: 4.

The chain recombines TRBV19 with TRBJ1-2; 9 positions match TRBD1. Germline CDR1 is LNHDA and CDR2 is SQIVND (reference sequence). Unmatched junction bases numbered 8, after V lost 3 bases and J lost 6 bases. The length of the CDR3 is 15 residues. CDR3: CASSIKSTGGNGYTF. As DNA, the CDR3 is TGTGCCAGTAGTATCAAGTCGACAGGGGGGAATGGCTACACCTTC.

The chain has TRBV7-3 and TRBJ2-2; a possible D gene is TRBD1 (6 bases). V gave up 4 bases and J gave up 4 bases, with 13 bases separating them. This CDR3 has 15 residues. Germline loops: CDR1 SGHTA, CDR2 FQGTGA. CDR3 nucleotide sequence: TGTGCCAGCAGCTCAACGACAGGAGCCACCGGGGAGCTGTTTTTT. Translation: CASSSTTGATGELFF.

CDR3 sequence (DNA): TGCGCCAGCAGCCAAGTAATGAACACCGGGGAGCTGTTTTTT. Amino acid sequence: CASSQVMNTGELFF. The chain joins TRBV4-3 to TRBJ2-2; D unresolved. The germline V gene encodes CDR1 LGHNA and CDR2 YSLEER. The ends were cut back, 1 base at V and 1 base at J, with 4 bases in the middle. The CDR3 sequence is 14 residues long.

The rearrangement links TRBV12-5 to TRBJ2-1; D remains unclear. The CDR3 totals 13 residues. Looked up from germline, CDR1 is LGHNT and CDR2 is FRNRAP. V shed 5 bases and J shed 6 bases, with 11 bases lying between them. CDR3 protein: CASGPSLGNEQFF. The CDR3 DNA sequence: TGTGCTAGTGGTCCAAGTCTGGGCAATGAGCAGTTCTTC.

CDR3 protein: CASSLDAPGRTEAFF. The CDR3 bases are TGTGCCAGCAGTCTAGATGCCCCGGGACGCACTGAAGCTTTCTTT. The rearrangement joins TRBV28 to TRBJ1-1, with a possible D match to TRBD1 (5 bases). Germline CDR1 reads MDHEN; CDR2 reads SYDVKM. With 5 bases removed from V and 4 bases from J, the gap between germline ends came to 17 bases. The CDR3 contains 15 residues.

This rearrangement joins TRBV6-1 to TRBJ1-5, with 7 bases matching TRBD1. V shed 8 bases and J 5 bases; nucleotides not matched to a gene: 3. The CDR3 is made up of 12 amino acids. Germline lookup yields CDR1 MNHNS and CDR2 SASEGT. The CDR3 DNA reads TGTGCCAGCGGCAGGGGGGATCAGCCCCAGCATTTT. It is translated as CASGRGDQPQHF.

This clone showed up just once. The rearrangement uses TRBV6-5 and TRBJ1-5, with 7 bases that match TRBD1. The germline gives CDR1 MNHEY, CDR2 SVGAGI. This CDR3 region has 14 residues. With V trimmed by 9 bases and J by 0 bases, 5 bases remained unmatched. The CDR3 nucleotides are TGTGCCAGTAAGACAGGGACTAGCAATCAGCCCCAGCATTTT. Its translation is CASKTGTSNQPQHF.

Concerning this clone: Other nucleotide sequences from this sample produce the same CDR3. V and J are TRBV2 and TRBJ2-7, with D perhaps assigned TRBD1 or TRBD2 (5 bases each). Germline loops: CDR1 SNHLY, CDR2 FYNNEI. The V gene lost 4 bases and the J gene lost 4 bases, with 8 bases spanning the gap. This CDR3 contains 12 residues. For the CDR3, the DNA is TGTGCCAGCAGTGGGGGGAGTTACGAGCAGTACTTC. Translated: CASSGGSYEQYF.

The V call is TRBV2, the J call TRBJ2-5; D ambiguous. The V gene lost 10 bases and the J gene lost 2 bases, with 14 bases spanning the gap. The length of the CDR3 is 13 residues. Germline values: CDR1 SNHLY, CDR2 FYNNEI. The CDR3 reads CAITSPEQETQYF. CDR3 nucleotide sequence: TGTGCCATCACCTCCCCGGAGCAAGAGACCCAGTACTTC. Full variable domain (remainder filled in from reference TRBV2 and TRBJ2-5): EPEVTQTPSHQVTQMGQEVILRCVPISNHLYFYWYRQILGQKVEFLVSFYNNEISEKSEIFDDQFSVERPDGSNFTLKIRSTKLEDSAMYFCAITSPEQETQYFGPGTRLLVL.

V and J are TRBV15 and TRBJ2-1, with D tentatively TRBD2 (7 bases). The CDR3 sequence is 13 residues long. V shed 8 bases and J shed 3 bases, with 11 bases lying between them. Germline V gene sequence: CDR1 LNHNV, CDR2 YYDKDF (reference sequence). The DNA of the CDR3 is TGTGCCACCCTGGGGGGGCTCTACAATGAGCAGTTCTTC. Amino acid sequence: CATLGGLYNEQFF.

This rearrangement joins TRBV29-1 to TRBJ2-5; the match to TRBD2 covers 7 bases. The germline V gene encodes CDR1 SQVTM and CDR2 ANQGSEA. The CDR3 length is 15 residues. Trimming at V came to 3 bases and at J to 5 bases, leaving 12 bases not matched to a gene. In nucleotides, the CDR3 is TGCAGCGTTGATGGGTTGCGGGAGAGGCGGGAGACCCAGTACTTC. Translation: CSVDGLRERRETQYF.

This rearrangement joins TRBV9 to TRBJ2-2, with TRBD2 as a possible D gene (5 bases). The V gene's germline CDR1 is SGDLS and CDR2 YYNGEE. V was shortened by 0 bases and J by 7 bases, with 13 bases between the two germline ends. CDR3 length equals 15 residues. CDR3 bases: TGTGCCAGCAGCGTAGAACTAGAATGGGACGGGGAGCTGTTTTTT. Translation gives CASSVELEWDGELFF.

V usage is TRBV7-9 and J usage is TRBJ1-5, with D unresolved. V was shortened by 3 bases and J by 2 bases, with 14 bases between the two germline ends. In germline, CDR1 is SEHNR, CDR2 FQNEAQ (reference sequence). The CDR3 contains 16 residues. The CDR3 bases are TGTGCCAGCAGCTTTGGGCAGGTGCTGGGCAATCAGCCCCAGCATTTT. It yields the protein CASSFGQVLGNQPQHF.

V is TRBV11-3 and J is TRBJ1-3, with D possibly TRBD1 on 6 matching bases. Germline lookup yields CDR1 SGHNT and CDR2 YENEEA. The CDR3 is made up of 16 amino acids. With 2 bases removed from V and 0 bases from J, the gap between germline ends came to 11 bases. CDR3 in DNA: TGTGCCAGCAGCTTAACAGGGAACCCCTCTGGAAACACCATATATTTT. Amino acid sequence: CASSLTGNPSGNTIYF.

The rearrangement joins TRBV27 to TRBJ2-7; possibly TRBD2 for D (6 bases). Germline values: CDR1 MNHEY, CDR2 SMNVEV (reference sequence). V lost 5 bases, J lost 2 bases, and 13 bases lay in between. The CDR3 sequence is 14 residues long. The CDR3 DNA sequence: TGTGCCAGCAGTGCGGGGACGGACCCCTACGAGCAGTACTTC. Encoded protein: CASSAGTDPYEQYF.

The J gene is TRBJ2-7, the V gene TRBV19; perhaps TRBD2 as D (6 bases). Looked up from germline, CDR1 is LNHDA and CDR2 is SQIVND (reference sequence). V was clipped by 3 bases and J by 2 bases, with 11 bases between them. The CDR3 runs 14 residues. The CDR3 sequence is CASSMPGVPYEQYF. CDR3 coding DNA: TGTGCCAGTAGTATGCCGGGAGTCCCCTACGAGCAGTACTTC.

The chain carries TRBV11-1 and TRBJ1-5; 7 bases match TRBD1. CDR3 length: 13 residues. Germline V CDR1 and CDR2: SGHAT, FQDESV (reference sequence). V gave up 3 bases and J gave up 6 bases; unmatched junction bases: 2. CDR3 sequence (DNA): TGTGCCAGCAGCTTGGGACAGCGTCAGCCCCAGCATTTT. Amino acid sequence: CASSLGQRQPQHF.

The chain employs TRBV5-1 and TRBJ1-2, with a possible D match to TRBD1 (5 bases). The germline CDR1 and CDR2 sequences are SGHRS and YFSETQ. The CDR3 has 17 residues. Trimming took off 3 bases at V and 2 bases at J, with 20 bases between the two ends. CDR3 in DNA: TGCGCCAGCAGCTCGGACGGGGGACGGCAGATCAACTATGGCTACACCTTC. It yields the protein CASSSDGGRQINYGYTF.

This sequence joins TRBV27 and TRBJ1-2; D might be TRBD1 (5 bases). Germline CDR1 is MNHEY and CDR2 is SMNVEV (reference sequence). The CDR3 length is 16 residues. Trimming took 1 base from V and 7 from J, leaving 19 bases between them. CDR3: CASSLYMGPTAGGYTF. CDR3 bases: TGTGCCAGCAGTTTATATATGGGACCGACGGCGGGTGGCTACACCTTC.

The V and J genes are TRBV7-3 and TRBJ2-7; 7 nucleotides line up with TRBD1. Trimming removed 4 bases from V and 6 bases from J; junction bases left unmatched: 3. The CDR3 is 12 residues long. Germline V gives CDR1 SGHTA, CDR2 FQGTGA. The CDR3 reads CASSSPGGEQYF. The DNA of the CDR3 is TGTGCCAGCAGCTCCCCAGGGGGCGAGCAGTACTTC.

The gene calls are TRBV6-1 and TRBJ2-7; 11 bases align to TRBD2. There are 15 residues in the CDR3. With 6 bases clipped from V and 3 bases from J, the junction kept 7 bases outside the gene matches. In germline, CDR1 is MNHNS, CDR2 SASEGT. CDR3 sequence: CASREGLAEIYEQYF. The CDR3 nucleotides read TGTGCCAGCAGAGAGGGACTAGCGGAGATCTACGAGCAGTACTTC.

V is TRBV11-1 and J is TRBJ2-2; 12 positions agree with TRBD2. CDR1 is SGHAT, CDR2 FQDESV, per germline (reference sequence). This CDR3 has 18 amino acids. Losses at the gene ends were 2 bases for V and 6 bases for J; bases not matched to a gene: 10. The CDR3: CASSLLPQTSGRAGELFF. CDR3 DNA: TGTGCCAGCAGCTTATTGCCTCAGACTAGCGGGAGAGCCGGGGAGCTGTTTTTT.

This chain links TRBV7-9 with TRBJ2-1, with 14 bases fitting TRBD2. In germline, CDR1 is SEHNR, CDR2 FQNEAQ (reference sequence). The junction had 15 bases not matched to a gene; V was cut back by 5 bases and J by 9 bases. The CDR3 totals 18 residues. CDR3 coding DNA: TGTGCCAGCAGCCCCAGGAGACTAGCGGGAGGGCCGCGGGGTGAGCAGTTCTTC. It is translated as CASSPRRLAGGPRGEQFF.